The present entry profiles one T cell receptor beta chain with its context. What it binds is not known. The data belong to a study of Tregs in tolerant kidney transplant recipients. Study-level points and caveats: Biological reproducibility was not directly addressed, but technical replication error appeared minimal. Activated donor B cell expansion appeared to reveal the most relevant donor-specific TCRbeta repertoire.

Germline CDR1 reads SQVTM; CDR2 reads ANQGSEA. The CDR3 contains 14 residues. The J segment lost 2 bases and the V segment lost 2 bases, leaving 5 bases of the junction unmatched. The table came from immunoSEQ multiplex PCR; TCRdb's copy has only in-frame clones and leaves some out. The sample includes 50,000 to 55,000 clones, approximately 90% of them seen just once. The nonmyeloablative bone marrow transplants came from related graft donors, with transient mixed chimerism. Unstimulated Tregs (CD4+CD25+CD127-) and CD4+CD25- non-Tregs were sorted from PBMCs. The chain carries TRBV29-1 and TRBJ1-2; 7 positions match TRBD1. The source material was CD8+ T cells from blood (PBMCs), sampled 24 months after the transplant. This clonotype was obtained from a human patient who received a combined kidney and bone marrow transplant. A subset of T cells may come from the graft donor. CDR3 protein: CSVENRDRNYGYTF. The DNA for the CDR3 is TGCAGCGTTGAAAATAGGGACAGAAACTATGGCTACACCTTC.